This TCR beta chain was documented in a study of T-cell memory formation after mild COVID-19 (dated by TCRdb to the early 2020s). Regarding the research as a whole: TCR sequence clusters from the two donors were found to be largely donor specific. Longitudinal TCRalpha and TCRbeta repertoire sequencing tracked T-cell clones expanding and contracting after mild COVID-19 in a couple of donors. Two young, previously healthy adult volunteers made up the cohort, one male and one female.

Broad study findings and their caveats: SARS-CoV-2 specificity of the second-wave clones peaking on day 37 was not confirmed. The study included only two mild cases, and larger cohorts that include severe cases with pre-infection samples were judged to be necessary. Balanced CD4/CD8 phenotypes were observed for clones contracting from day 15 to 85, whereas a bias towards CD4+ was observed for a second wave of clones expanding from day 15 to 37. Some responding clones were detected in pre-infection memory, suggesting pre-existing cross-reactive memory T cells joined the SARS-CoV-2 response. Contracting CD4+ clones were located mainly in the CM and EM memory subsets, whereas CD8+ clones were found to be enriched in EMRA.

The table lists this clonotype with a few counts. Its specific antigen is unknown. No much larger clone exists at a distance of one base, and base qualities are not known. Ficoll-Paque density gradient centrifugation was used to isolate PBMCs. Looking up the germline V gene yields CDR1 SGHRS and CDR2 YFSETQ. The CDR3 runs 14 amino acids, cysteine and phenylalanine included. The CDR3 DNA has 42 bases and is translated from base 1. The germline ends are 14 bases apart after V is trimmed by 4 bases and J by 4 bases. For sequencing, an Illumina NovaSeq 6000 was employed. TCRalpha and TCRbeta cDNA libraries were built by 5'RACE with constant-segment primers, adding sample barcodes and unique molecular identifiers. RNA was extracted from every sample with Trizol reagent. Libraries were amplified in two PCR steps, with a second sample barcode and Illumina TruSeq adapters added in the second step. The libraries were sequenced on an Illumina NovaSeq using 2 x 150 bp paired-end reads. In the original analysis: Demultiplexing of reads and collapsing into UMI-guided consensus sequences were performed with migec v1.2.7. Using mixcr v2.1.11, the UMI consensuses were aligned to TRA and TRB V and J templates and assembled into clonotypes. Clonotypes were classified as expanded or contracted when called significant by both edgeR and NoisET, with noise models trained on biological replicates. For edgeR calls, the thresholds were a false discovery rate-adjusted p below 0.01 and a log2 fold-change of 1. As an exploratory analysis of dynamics, PCA with hierarchical clustering was applied to max-normalized trajectories of the 1000 most abundant clonotypes. Each responding clone was given a CD4 or CD8 phenotype based on the CD4+ and CD8+ repertoires, which had been sequenced separately. TCRdb ran its own pipeline on the public reads, namely fastp trimming at Q25 and MiXCR clone calling, and kept in-frame beta chains. Merged by CDR3 protein, the rows form single entries marked with the most common genes and DNA. None of the V and J calls come from the authors' own analysis; TCRdb made them. The sample table contains about 190,000 distinct CDR3 sequences; only one count was recorded for approximately 20% of them. The ten biggest clones cover roughly 2.3% of the sample.

In this chain, TRBV5-1 is recombined with TRBJ1-1; confidence is insufficient to name the D gene. Source material: PBMCs or a T cell subset sorted from them (not recorded which). The clonotype comes from an adult woman who had mild COVID-19 (a few samples of this study predate the infection). The sample titles of this study are shuffled in the database, so cell type and time point are left out; the donor was told from shared clones. CDR3 region: CASSNGPPVTEAFF. DNA sequence: TGCGCCAGCAGCAACGGGCCTCCAGTCACTGAAGCTTTCTTT.